The rows below give T cell receptor beta chains drawn from one sample of a study of post-analysis software for immune sequencing data. TCRdb used MiXCR to reprocess the PCR reads, holding one entry per CDR3 protein. Among around 770,000 distinct CDR3 sequences listed, 35% to 55% were seen once. The sample comprised blood. The receptors were sampled from a girl aged 5-17 years with multiple sclerosis. CDR3s include the opening cysteine and the closing phenylalanine or tryptophan. The order of the fields is J gene, D gene, CDR3 length, V gene, clone size, CDR3 protein, CDR3 DNA. D genes are given only for firm matches. Rows give clone size only sometimes, using once, few, many, or a class for an expanded clone.

J gene: TRBJ2-5; D gene: TRBD2; CDR3 length: 13; V gene: TRBV10-3; clone size: few; CDR3 protein: CAISGEGSDTQYF; CDR3 DNA: TGTGCCATCAGTGGGGAGGGAAGTGATACCCAGTACTTC
J gene: TRBJ2-1; D gene: TRBD1; CDR3 length: 15; V gene: TRBV29-1; clone size: .; CDR3 protein: CSVLGRRTGSNEQFF; CDR3 DNA: TGCAGCGTCCTAGGGCGTAGGACAGGGAGCAATGAGCAGTTCTTC
J gene: TRBJ2-1; D gene: TRBD2; CDR3 length: 13; V gene: TRBV20-1; clone size: once; CDR3 protein: CSARKREAGEQFF; CDR3 DNA: TGCAGTGCTAGAAAGCGGGAGGCCGGAGAGCAGTTCTTC
J gene: TRBJ2-7; D gene: .; CDR3 length: 15; V gene: TRBV28; clone size: .; CDR3 protein: CASLGRKVSSYEQYF; CDR3 DNA: TGTGCCAGCCTCGGCAGAAAGGTTAGCTCCTACGAGCAGTACTTC
J gene: TRBJ2-5; D gene: .; CDR3 length: 17; V gene: TRBV9; clone size: few; CDR3 protein: CASSVEGRIRTQETQYF; CDR3 DNA: TGTGCCAGCAGCGTAGAGGGCCGAATACGAACCCAAGAGACCCAGTACTTC
J gene: TRBJ2-7; D gene: .; CDR3 length: 10; V gene: TRBV6-1; clone size: .; CDR3 protein: CASFQYEQYF; CDR3 DNA: TGTGCCAGCTTCCAGTACGAGCAGTACTTC
J gene: TRBJ2-5; D gene: .; CDR3 length: 14; V gene: TRBV7-9; clone size: .; CDR3 protein: CASSPQPSVETQYF; CDR3 DNA: TGTGCCAGCAGCCCCCAGCCCAGCGTAGAGACCCAGTACTTC
J gene: TRBJ2-5; D gene: TRBD1; CDR3 length: 14; V gene: TRBV12-3/TRBV12-4; clone size: .; CDR3 protein: CASRRTGAAETQYF; CDR3 DNA: TGTGCCAGCAGGCGGACAGGCGCGGCGGAGACCCAGTACTTC
J gene: TRBJ1-2; D gene: .; CDR3 length: 13; V gene: TRBV7-9; clone size: .; CDR3 protein: CASRPDGVYGYTF; CDR3 DNA: TGTGCCAGCAGGCCGGACGGAGTCTATGGCTACACCTTC
J gene: TRBJ1-1; D gene: .; CDR3 length: 16; V gene: TRBV7-8; clone size: .; CDR3 protein: CASSLALRAGISEAFF; CDR3 DNA: TGTGCCAGCAGCTTAGCGCTAAGGGCAGGGATTTCTGAAGCTTTCTTT
J gene: TRBJ1-2; D gene: .; CDR3 length: 13; V gene: TRBV20-1; clone size: few; CDR3 protein: CSAREIGTAGYTF; CDR3 DNA: TGCAGTGCTAGAGAGATAGGGACCGCCGGCTACACCTTC
J gene: TRBJ2-1; D gene: TRBD2; CDR3 length: 15; V gene: TRBV12-3/TRBV12-4; clone size: .; CDR3 protein: CASSLFPLAGNEQFF; CDR3 DNA: TGTGCCAGCAGTTTATTCCCGCTAGCGGGGAATGAGCAGTTCTTC
J gene: TRBJ2-7; D gene: TRBD1; CDR3 length: 16; V gene: TRBV7-9; clone size: .; CDR3 protein: CASSLWPQGAGHEQYF; CDR3 DNA: TGTGCCAGCAGCTTATGGCCTCAGGGGGCAGGCCACGAGCAGTACTTC
J gene: TRBJ2-3; D gene: .; CDR3 length: 14; V gene: TRBV20-1; clone size: .; CDR3 protein: CSAARGFGTDTQYF; CDR3 DNA: TGCAGTGCTGCCCGTGGTTTCGGGACAGATACGCAGTATTTT
J gene: TRBJ2-1; D gene: TRBD2; CDR3 length: 15; V gene: TRBV12-3/TRBV12-4; clone size: .; CDR3 protein: CASSPGGPTYNEQFF; CDR3 DNA: TGTGCCAGCAGCCCGGGAGGACCCACCTACAATGAGCAGTTCTTC
J gene: TRBJ2-7; D gene: TRBD1; CDR3 length: 15; V gene: TRBV5-1; clone size: .; CDR3 protein: CASSLSGTEHYEQYF; CDR3 DNA: TGCGCCAGCAGCCTTTCCGGGACAGAGCACTACGAGCAGTACTTC
J gene: TRBJ2-3; D gene: .; CDR3 length: 16; V gene: TRBV4-3; clone size: .; CDR3 protein: CASSQEVREGTDTQYF; CDR3 DNA: TGCGCCAGCAGCCAAGAAGTCAGGGAGGGCACAGATACGCAGTATTTT
J gene: TRBJ2-7; D gene: .; CDR3 length: 12; V gene: TRBV13; clone size: many; CDR3 protein: CASSLLTYEQYF; CDR3 DNA: TGTGCCAGCAGCTTACTTACCTACGAGCAGTACTTC
J gene: TRBJ2-2; D gene: .; CDR3 length: 13; V gene: TRBV20-1; clone size: .; CDR3 protein: CSAPWSNTGELFF; CDR3 DNA: TGCAGTGCTCCCTGGTCGAACACCGGGGAGCTGTTTTTT
J gene: TRBJ1-6; D gene: .; CDR3 length: 14; V gene: TRBV5-1; clone size: .; CDR3 protein: CASSPTLGNSPLHF; CDR3 DNA: TGCGCCAGCAGCCCGACATTGGGGAATTCACCCCTCCACTTT
J gene: TRBJ1-1; D gene: .; CDR3 length: 14; V gene: TRBV12-3/TRBV12-4; clone size: few; CDR3 protein: CASSSSAGGTEAFF; CDR3 DNA: TGTGCCAGCAGTTCCTCGGCCGGAGGCACTGAAGCTTTCTTT
J gene: TRBJ2-1; D gene: .; CDR3 length: 15; V gene: TRBV20-1; clone size: .; CDR3 protein: CSAATGTHTYNEQFF; CDR3 DNA: TGCAGTGCTGCCACCGGGACTCACACATACAATGAGCAGTTCTTC
J gene: TRBJ1-2; D gene: .; CDR3 length: 14; V gene: TRBV11-1; clone size: .; CDR3 protein: CASSPRGASYGYTF; CDR3 DNA: TGTGCCAGCAGCCCACGGGGAGCGTCCTATGGCTACACCTTC
J gene: TRBJ2-1; D gene: .; CDR3 length: 16; V gene: TRBV7-9; clone size: .; CDR3 protein: CASSLVAGSSYNEQFF; CDR3 DNA: TGCGCCAGCAGCTTGGTGGCGGGCAGCTCCTACAATGAGCAGTTCTTC
J gene: TRBJ2-7; D gene: TRBD1; CDR3 length: 16; V gene: TRBV12-3/TRBV12-4; clone size: .; CDR3 protein: CASSHLKGQGAYEQYF; CDR3 DNA: TGTGCCAGCAGCCACTTGAAAGGACAGGGGGCCTACGAGCAGTACTTC
J gene: TRBJ2-2; D gene: TRBD2; CDR3 length: 14; V gene: TRBV7-9; clone size: .; CDR3 protein: CASPGLADTGELFF; CDR3 DNA: TGTGCCAGTCCCGGGCTAGCGGACACCGGGGAGCTGTTTTTT
J gene: TRBJ2-3; D gene: TRBD2; CDR3 length: 16; V gene: TRBV20-1; clone size: .; CDR3 protein: CSAPRGGREGTDTQYF; CDR3 DNA: TGCAGTGCCCCCCGTGGCGGGCGGGAGGGCACAGATACGCAGTATTTT
J gene: TRBJ2-7; D gene: .; CDR3 length: 11; V gene: TRBV28; clone size: .; CDR3 protein: CSTREGYEQYF; CDR3 DNA: TGTTCGACCCGTGAGGGCTACGAGCAGTACTTC
J gene: TRBJ2-7; D gene: .; CDR3 length: 13; V gene: TRBV4-2; clone size: .; CDR3 protein: CASGWIGSGEQYF; CDR3 DNA: TGTGCCAGTGGCTGGATCGGGAGCGGCGAGCAGTACTTC
J gene: TRBJ2-7; D gene: TRBD2; CDR3 length: 13; V gene: TRBV10-3; clone size: .; CDR3 protein: CAISAEGAGGGYF; CDR3 DNA: TGTGCCATCAGTGCGGAGGGAGCGGGAGGGGGGTACTTC
J gene: TRBJ2-1; D gene: TRBD2; CDR3 length: 13; V gene: TRBV11-1; clone size: .; CDR3 protein: CASSFDGLALGFF; CDR3 DNA: TGTGCCAGCAGCTTTGACGGACTAGCCTTAGGGTTCTTC
J gene: TRBJ2-5; D gene: .; CDR3 length: 12; V gene: TRBV3-1; clone size: .; CDR3 protein: CASSPQTPERYF; CDR3 DNA: TGTGCCAGCAGTCCCCAGACACCTGAAAGGTACTTC
J gene: TRBJ2-5; D gene: .; CDR3 length: 14; V gene: TRBV19; clone size: few; CDR3 protein: CASTTGTARETQYF; CDR3 DNA: TGTGCCAGTACTACCGGGACGGCTCGCGAGACCCAGTACTTC
J gene: TRBJ2-1; D gene: TRBD2; CDR3 length: 16; V gene: TRBV24-1; clone size: .; CDR3 protein: CATSDTGLAAPHEQFF; CDR3 DNA: TGTGCCACCAGTGACACGGGACTAGCGGCCCCCCATGAGCAGTTCTTC
J gene: TRBJ2-7; D gene: TRBD2; CDR3 length: 14; V gene: TRBV20-1; clone size: few; CDR3 protein: CSARGLADDYEQYF; CDR3 DNA: TGCAGTGCTAGGGGACTAGCGGACGACTACGAGCAGTACTTC
J gene: TRBJ2-3; D gene: TRBD2; CDR3 length: 16; V gene: TRBV24-1; clone size: .; CDR3 protein: CATDSGRRSGTDTQYF; CDR3 DNA: TGTGCCACCGATAGCGGGAGAAGGTCGGGCACAGATACGCAGTATTTT
J gene: TRBJ2-7; D gene: TRBD2; CDR3 length: 14; V gene: TRBV12-3/TRBV12-4; clone size: few; CDR3 protein: CASSNGLVSYEQYF; CDR3 DNA: TGTGCCAGCAGCAACGGACTAGTCTCCTACGAGCAGTACTTC
J gene: TRBJ2-7; D gene: TRBD2; CDR3 length: 14; V gene: TRBV20-1; clone size: few; CDR3 protein: CSAPTSGIRGEQYF; CDR3 DNA: TGCAGTGCTCCCACTAGCGGGATAAGGGGCGAGCAGTACTTC
J gene: TRBJ2-5; D gene: TRBD2; CDR3 length: 19; V gene: TRBV20-1; clone size: few; CDR3 protein: CSASFPASGSRMRRETQYF; CDR3 DNA: TGCAGTGCTTCCTTCCCGGCTAGCGGGAGTCGGATGCGGCGGGAGACCCAGTACTTC
J gene: TRBJ2-1; D gene: .; CDR3 length: 13; V gene: TRBV7-2; clone size: .; CDR3 protein: CASSWAGADEQFF; CDR3 DNA: TGTGCCAGCAGCTGGGCCGGGGCAGATGAGCAGTTCTTC
J gene: TRBJ1-6; D gene: .; CDR3 length: 14; V gene: TRBV12-3/TRBV12-4; clone size: .; CDR3 protein: CASSKQGYAEPLHF; CDR3 DNA: TGTGCCAGCAGTAAACAGGGATATGCCGAGCCCCTCCACTTT
J gene: TRBJ2-7; D gene: TRBD2; CDR3 length: 14; V gene: TRBV28; clone size: .; CDR3 protein: CASRATSAAYEQYF; CDR3 DNA: TGTGCCAGCAGGGCGACTAGCGCAGCCTACGAGCAGTACTTC
J gene: TRBJ1-5; D gene: .; CDR3 length: 13; V gene: TRBV20-1; clone size: .; CDR3 protein: CSATAGENQPQHF; CDR3 DNA: TGCAGTGCTACCGCGGGGGAGAATCAGCCCCAGCATTTT
J gene: TRBJ1-5; D gene: .; CDR3 length: 15; V gene: TRBV4-3; clone size: few; CDR3 protein: CASSQGHRAHQPQHF; CDR3 DNA: TGCGCCAGCAGCCAAGGCCACAGGGCGCATCAGCCCCAGCATTTT
J gene: TRBJ2-7; D gene: TRBD1; CDR3 length: 16; V gene: TRBV12-3/TRBV12-4; clone size: .; CDR3 protein: CASSLWAGGEIYEQYF; CDR3 DNA: TGTGCCAGCAGTTTATGGGCAGGGGGCGAGATCTACGAGCAGTACTTC
J gene: TRBJ2-1; D gene: .; CDR3 length: 13; V gene: TRBV7-2; clone size: few; CDR3 protein: CASSAVHGDEQFF; CDR3 DNA: TGTGCCAGCAGCGCCGTCCATGGGGATGAGCAGTTCTTC
J gene: TRBJ2-7; D gene: TRBD2; CDR3 length: 13; V gene: TRBV20-1; clone size: .; CDR3 protein: CSASGLAGGEQYF; CDR3 DNA: TGCAGTGCTAGCGGACTAGCGGGAGGCGAGCAGTACTTC
J gene: TRBJ2-7; D gene: TRBD1; CDR3 length: 14; V gene: TRBV6-6; clone size: .; CDR3 protein: CAIRQGRVSYEQYF; CDR3 DNA: TGTGCCATCCGACAGGGTCGGGTTTCCTACGAGCAGTACTTC
J gene: TRBJ2-4; D gene: TRBD1; CDR3 length: 14; V gene: TRBV20-1; clone size: .; CDR3 protein: CSASGTGSKNIQYF; CDR3 DNA: TGCAGTGCTAGTGGGACAGGGTCCAAAAACATTCAGTACTTC
J gene: TRBJ2-1; D gene: .; CDR3 length: 18; V gene: TRBV5-6; clone size: few; CDR3 protein: CASSLVVGAEPGYNEQFF; CDR3 DNA: TGTGCCAGCAGCTTGGTCGTGGGAGCGGAGCCCGGCTACAATGAGCAGTTCTTC